These 21 T cell receptor beta chains share one sample of origin, sequenced in a study of identical twins. TCRdb ran MiXCR on the 5' RACE reads and lists one entry per CDR3 protein. The repertoire holds over 200,000 distinct CDR3 sequences, 6.5% to 8% seen once, with roughly 15% in the top ten. These sequences were also reported in another study, on T cells expressing NK-cell markers.

Sequencing was performed on CD8+ T cells sorted from blood. These receptors were taken from a woman under 30 in good health.

This clonotype was seen repeatedly, ten times or more. The V gene is TRBV12-3 or TRBV12-4, the J gene TRBJ2-3; D uncertain. This CDR3 region has 14 residues. V lost 1 base, J lost 4 bases, and 9 bases lay in between. The CDR3 region is CASSLVPGPDTQYF. CDR3 nucleotides: TGTGCCAGCAGTTTAGTACCGGGTCCAGATACGCAGTATTTT.

This clonotype has more than one count but fewer than ten. This chain links TRBV7-9 with TRBJ2-7, with D uncertain. Germline CDR1 is SEHNR and CDR2 is FQNEAQ (reference sequence). The CDR3 runs 13 residues. Trimming took off 2 bases at V and 4 bases at J, with 9 bases between the two ends. As DNA, the CDR3 is TGTGCCAGCAGCTTATCGACTCAGTACGAGCAGTACTTC. Translated, it gives CASSLSTQYEQYF.

The V call is TRBV7-9, the J call TRBJ2-7; 7 bases match TRBD1. The V gene's germline CDR1 is SEHNR and CDR2 FQNEAQ (reference sequence). This CDR3 is built from 15 residues. After removal of 5 bases from V and 5 bases from J, the junction contained 12 bases not matched to a gene. Written as DNA, the CDR3 is TGTGCCAGCAGCAACGTTCACGACAGGGCCCACGAGCAGTACTTC. It encodes CASSNVHDRAHEQYF. The full variable domain, its missing parts supplied by reference TRBV7-9 and TRBJ2-7, is DTGVSQNPRHKITKRGQNVTFRCDPISEHNRLYWYRQTLGQGPEFLTYFQNEAQLEKSRLLSDRFSAERPKGSFSTLEIQRTEQGDSAMYLCASSNVHDRAHEQYFGPGTRLTVT.

V gene TRBV6-5 combines with J gene TRBJ1-1; D unclear. The CDR3 extends over 16 amino acids. The V end was cut by 0 bases, the J end by 0 bases, with 11 bases between. In germline, CDR1 is MNHEY, CDR2 SVGAGI. The CDR3 coding sequence is TGTGCCAGCAGTTACTCGTTGGGCAGCCTGAACACTGAAGCTTTCTTT. Translation: CASSYSLGSLNTEAFF.

This clonotype was observed a handful of times. V usage is TRBV7-8 and J usage is TRBJ2-2; D not resolved. The CDR3 runs to 15 residues. The germline V and J ends were trimmed by 2 bases and 2 bases, with 9 bases remaining between them. The germline V gene has CDR1 SGHVS and CDR2 FQNEAQ. The CDR3 here is CASSLTASNTGELFF. The DNA of the CDR3 is TGTGCCAGCAGCTTAACCGCCTCCAACACCGGGGAGCTGTTTTTT.

The chain employs TRBV10-2 and TRBJ2-7; possibly TRBD1 for D (6 bases). Trimming removed 2 bases from V and 4 bases from J, with 9 bases in between. CDR1 and CDR2 from the germline V gene are WSHSY and SAAADI. The CDR3 is made up of 13 amino acids. This chain's CDR3 is CASSENREYEQYF. CDR3 bases: TGCGCCAGCAGTGAGAACAGGGAGTACGAGCAGTACTTC.

A few counts support this clonotype. V and J are TRBV12-3 or TRBV12-4 and TRBJ1-2, with D hard to call. The CDR3 sequence is 14 residues long. V was shortened by 5 bases and J by 4 bases, with 14 bases between the two germline ends. CDR3 in DNA: TGTGCCAGCAGTCAAGCCCCGGCAGTCTATGGCTACACCTTC. The encoded protein is CASSQAPAVYGYTF.

The rearrangement joins TRBV7-9 to TRBJ2-7; D is perhaps TRBD2 (6 bases). Germline V gene sequence: CDR1 SEHNR, CDR2 FQNEAQ (reference sequence). V was clipped by 1 base and J by 3 bases, with 10 bases between them. The CDR3 has 14 amino acids. The CDR3: CASSLGPGDYEQYF. CDR3 sequence (DNA): TGTGCCAGCAGCTTAGGCCCGGGGGACTACGAGCAGTACTTC.

The chain recombines TRBV7-8 with TRBJ2-7, with 9 bases lining up with TRBD2. V shed 3 bases, J shed 3 bases, and the junction held 3 bases outside the gene matches. Germline V gives CDR1 SGHVS, CDR2 FQNEAQ. This CDR3 has 14 amino acids. This CDR3 is CASSFLAGRYEQYF. The CDR3 region has the DNA TGTGCCAGCAGCTTCCTAGCGGGGCGCTACGAGCAGTACTTC.

This clonotype was seen more than once but under ten times. This chain connects TRBV11-3 to TRBJ2-1, with 10 bases identical to TRBD2. This CDR3 is built from 17 residues. Germline loops: CDR1 SGHNT, CDR2 YENEEA. V shed 5 bases and J 2 bases; nucleotides not matched to a gene: 9. CDR3 nucleotides: TGTGCCAGCAGCCCGACCGCCGGGACTAGCGCCTACAATGAGCAGTTCTTC. Protein: CASSPTAGTSAYNEQFF.

This clonotype was seen repeatedly, ten times or more. V is TRBV9 and J is TRBJ1-2, with 7 nucleotides matching TRBD1. Trimming cost V 0 bases and J 10 bases; bases outside gene matches: 6. CDR1 is SGDLS, CDR2 YYNGEE, per germline. The CDR3 consists of 13 residues. CDR3: CASSVGRGTSYTF. The CDR3 DNA follows: TGTGCCAGCAGCGTAGGCAGGGGGACTTCCTACACCTTC.

The J gene is TRBJ2-1, the V gene TRBV11-2; D possibly uses TRBD1 or TRBD2 (7 bases each). The CDR3 length is 15 residues. V gave up 8 bases and J gave up 2 bases, with 16 bases separating them. Germline-derived CDR1 and CDR2 are SGHAT and FQNNGV. CDR3 sequence reads: CASLPGGGPYNEQFF. CDR3 DNA sequence: TGTGCCAGCCTCCCAGGGGGGGGACCCTACAATGAGCAGTTCTTC.

The sample holds many counts of this clonotype. J is TRBJ2-2 and V is TRBV4-2; tentative D call: TRBD1 (6 bases). The germline gives CDR1 LGHNA, CDR2 YNFKEQ. The V gene lost 0 bases and the J gene lost 0 bases, with 11 bases spanning the gap. The CDR3 is made up of 17 amino acids. The CDR3, as DNA: TGTGCCAGCAGCCAAGATCTGAAGGGGGCGAACACCGGGGAGCTGTTTTTT. It is translated as CASSQDLKGANTGELFF.

This clonotype showed up just a few times. V usage is TRBV12-3 or TRBV12-4 and J usage is TRBJ2-7; weak D call: TRBD1 (5 bases). The CDR3 length is 15 residues. V lost 3 bases to trimming and J lost 3 bases, with 15 bases between them. CDR3: CASSLSQGGIYEQYF. The CDR3 nucleotides read TGTGCCAGCAGTTTGTCTCAGGGCGGAATCTACGAGCAGTACTTC.

This clonotype was counted ten times or more. The rearrangement joins TRBV14 to TRBJ1-5, with TRBD1 matching over 7 bases. Germline V lookup: CDR1 SGHDN, CDR2 FVKESK. V lost 8 bases and J lost 7; bases outside the gene matches: 8. The length of the CDR3 is 13 residues. Written as DNA, the CDR3 is TGTGCCAGCGGACAGGCCCCGAGGCAGCCCCAGCATTTT. Translating it yields CASGQAPRQPQHF.

This clonotype was counted many times. This chain links TRBV12-3 or TRBV12-4 with TRBJ1-2; D is unclear. The V end lost 1 base, the J end lost 7 bases, and 4 bases lay between the germline ends. The CDR3 consists of 11 residues. CDR3 DNA sequence: TGTGCCAGCAGTTTAGGACGTGGCTACACCTTC. Protein sequence: CASSLGRGYTF.

The V call is TRBV2, the J call TRBJ1-6; D possibly corresponds to TRBD1 (5 bases). The CDR3 is 14 residues long. Germline CDR1 reads SNHLY; CDR2 reads FYNNEI. V dropped 10 bases and J dropped 3 bases, with 13 bases sitting between them. CDR3 residues: CAIAERGYNSPLHF. The CDR3 coding sequence is TGTGCCATCGCTGAGAGGGGCTATAATTCACCCCTCCACTTT.

Written as DNA, the CDR3 is TGTGCCAGCAGCTTAAATGCGCACACAGATACGCAGTATTTT. It codes for CASSLNAHTDTQYF. The rearrangement links TRBV5-6 to TRBJ2-3; D uncertain. The CDR3 is 14 amino acids. Per germline, CDR1 SGHDT and CDR2 YYEEEE. Trimming removed 2 bases from V and 2 bases from J, with 9 bases in between. Combining the CDR3 with reference TRBV5-6 and TRBJ2-3 gives the whole variable domain DAGVTQSPTHLIKTRGQQVTLRCSPKSGHDTVSWYQQALGQGPQFIFQYYEEEERQRGNFPDRFSGHQFPNYSSELNVNALLLGDSALYLCASSLNAHTDTQYFGPGTRLTVL.

This clonotype has ten or more counts. J is TRBJ1-1 and V is TRBV29-1; 7 bases agree with TRBD1. The CDR3 extends over 11 amino acids. In germline, CDR1 is SQVTM, CDR2 ANQGSEA. CDR3 protein: CCAEGQTEAFF. The CDR3 bases are TGCTGTGCCGAGGGACAGACTGAAGCTTTCTTT.

This rearrangement joins TRBV7-3 to TRBJ2-3, with D tentatively TRBD1 or TRBD2 (5 bases each). The CDR3 is 12 amino acids. CDR1 and CDR2 (germline): SGHTA, FQGTGA. Trimming removed 10 bases from V and 0 bases from J, with 8 bases in between. The CDR3 is CATRDSTDTQYF. CDR3 DNA sequence: TGTGCCACCCGGGACAGCACAGATACGCAGTATTTT.

This clonotype appeared a few times. The chain employs TRBV11-2 and TRBJ2-7, with 7 nucleotides matching TRBD1. The trim removed 6 bases at V and 2 bases at J, leaving 4 bases unmatched. The germline gives CDR1 SGHAT, CDR2 FQNNGV. This CDR3 comprises 13 residues. The CDR3 sequence is CASRTGTTYEQYF. Written as DNA, the CDR3 is TGTGCCAGCAGGACAGGGACCACCTACGAGCAGTACTTC. Using reference TRBV11-2 and TRBJ2-7 for the parts outside the CDR3, the full variable domain is EAGVAQSPRYKIIEKRQSVAFWCNPISGHATLYWYQQILGQGPKLLIQFQNNGVVDDSQLPKDRFSAERLKGVDSTLKIQPAKLEDSAVYLCASRTGTTYEQYFGPGTRLTVT.